This TCR beta chain was profiled in a study of T cell responses to AZD1222 COVID-19 vaccine. The CDR3 has 14 amino acids. V was pared by 0 bases and J by 7 bases, with 3 bases of the junction left unmatched. Per germline, CDR1 LGHDT and CDR2 YNNKEL (reference sequence). Some clones are missing from TCRdb's copy, which holds only in-frame ones; the method was immunoSEQ multiplex PCR. The sample shows tens of thousands of clones, roughly 89% of them seen only once. The clonotype originates from an adult who received the AZD1222 COVID-19 vaccine. This sequence joins TRBV3-1 (or the pseudogene TRBV3-2) and TRBJ1-1; 9 nucleotides align to TRBD1. Source: peripheral blood, taken 28 days after the second AZD1222 dose. CDR3 loop: CASSQDHRGREAFF. In nucleotides, the CDR3 is TGTGCCAGCAGCCAAGATCACAGGGGGCGTGAAGCTTTCTTT.